The sequence of this T cell receptor (beta chain) was determined in a study of T cells in Graves' hyperthyroidism and ophthalmopathy. The table lists this clonotype with many counts. Authors of the study amplified TCR beta CDR3 regions from RNA transcripts. HTBI primers were the set used in a first-round RT-PCR of the TCR CDR3. In TCRdb, the multiplex PCR reads were re-called with MiXCR into one record per CDR3 protein. The data show about 410,000 distinct CDR3 sequences, around 13% seen once. Per the germline V gene, CDR1 is DFQATT and CDR2 is SNEGSKA (reference sequence). The CDR3 extends over 17 amino acids. Trimming removed 0 bases at V and 5 bases at J, with 20 bases between.

This clonotype originated in a woman between 25 and 40 years old with Graves' ophthalmopathy. The sample comprised blood. The chain recombines TRBV20-1 with TRBJ2-1; no firm D call. CDR3 bases: TGCAGTGCTAGAGATTATGGCAGCCAAGTACACCACAATGAGCAGTTCTTC. Amino acids: CSARDYGSQVHHNEQFF.